Following are 27 T cell receptor beta chains from one sample sequenced in a study of blood T cell repertoires in COVID-19. Some clones are missing from TCRdb's copy, which holds only in-frame ones; the method was immunoSEQ multiplex PCR. This table has tens of thousands of clones, 82% appearing once. Sequencing was carried out using peripheral blood. The receptors here all came from a human donor in a cohort sampled during active COVID-19.

This clone was seen once. This chain joins TRBV7-8 and TRBJ1-1; 7 bases match TRBD1. CDR1 SGHVS and CDR2 FQNEAQ come from the germline V gene. V gave up 1 base and J gave up 1 base; unmatched junction bases: 3. CDR3 length: 15 amino acids. The CDR3, as DNA: TGTGCCAGCAGCTTAGGGACAGGCGGGAACACTGAAGCTTTCTTT. Translation: CASSLGTGGNTEAFF.

The chain recombines TRBV2 with TRBJ2-1; TRBD1 is a possible D gene (6 bases). Trimming shortened V by 0 bases and J by 8 bases, and 14 bases separated the two germline ends. Germline lookup yields CDR1 SNHLY and CDR2 FYNNEI. This CDR3 has 15 residues. The CDR3 here is CASSEALGGGDEQFF. The CDR3 nucleotides are TGTGCCAGCAGTGAAGCGCTTGGTGGGGGCGATGAGCAGTTCTTC.

The V call is TRBV5-4, the J call TRBJ2-1; 7 positions agree with TRBD1. CDR3 length: 17 amino acids. Germline values: CDR1 SGHNT, CDR2 YYREEE (reference sequence). V was pared by 0 bases and J by 1 base, with 7 bases of the junction left unmatched. The CDR3 DNA is TGTGCCAGCAGCTTGGGCCTGGGACAGAGTTCCTACAATGAGCAGTTCTTC. Protein: CASSLGLGQSSYNEQFF.

This clone was seen a few times. V and J are TRBV2 and TRBJ2-5; the D is unclear. Looked up from germline, CDR1 is SNHLY and CDR2 is FYNNEI. V was cut by 1 base and J by 5 bases, with 8 bases left in between. The CDR3 contains 13 residues. CDR3 bases: TGTGCCAGCAGTGAAGTGCACCGGGAGACCCAGTACTTC. It is translated as CASSEVHRETQYF.

The V call is TRBV6-5, the J call TRBJ1-3; 7 bases line up with TRBD1. Trimming removed 6 bases from V and 6 bases from J; junction bases left unmatched: 8. Germline V lookup: CDR1 MNHEY, CDR2 SVGAGI. The length of the CDR3 is 14 residues. The CDR3 sequence: CASRNDRDLNTIYF. CDR3 DNA sequence: TGTGCCAGCAGGAACGACAGGGATTTAAACACCATATATTTT.

The rearrangement links TRBV11-3 to TRBJ2-3; TRBD2 matches at 12 bases. The V segment lost 5 bases and the J segment 1 base; nucleotides outside the gene matches: 1. CDR1 is SGHNT, CDR2 YENEEA, per germline. The CDR3 has 15 residues. As DNA, the CDR3 is TGTGCCAGCAGCCGGACTAGCGGGGGCACAGATACGCAGTATTTT. Protein sequence: CASSRTSGGTDTQYF.

DNA of the CDR3: TGTGCCAGCAGTAGACTAGCGGGGGGGAACTCCTACGAGCAGTACTTC. Translation: CASSRLAGGNSYEQYF. This sequence joins TRBV2 and TRBJ2-7; 14 nucleotides agree with TRBD2. Germline loops: CDR1 SNHLY, CDR2 FYNNEI. Trimming at V came to 5 bases and at J to 0 bases, leaving 3 bases not matched to a gene. The CDR3 extends over 16 amino acids.

This chain uses TRBV29-1 with TRBJ2-7, with TRBD1 identical over 9 bases. Germline V gene lookup returns CDR1 SQVTM and CDR2 ANQGSEA. The V and J ends lost 7 bases and 4 bases, in that order; junction bases with no gene match: 5. The CDR3 totals 12 residues. Here the CDR3 reads CSAGTGYYEQYF. CDR3 nucleotide sequence: TGCAGCGCCGGGACAGGGTATTACGAGCAGTACTTC.

The chain joins TRBV6-6 to TRBJ2-7; 9 nucleotides line up with TRBD2. The CDR3 consists of 16 residues. V lost 0 bases and J lost 2; bases outside the gene matches: 5. From germline, CDR1 is MNHNY and CDR2 SVGAGI (reference sequence). This CDR3 is CASSYSARGGAYEQYF. DNA for the CDR3: TGTGCCAGCAGTTACTCGGCGCGGGGGGGTGCCTACGAGCAGTACTTC.

The chain uses TRBV6-5 and TRBJ1-2, with 8 bases lining up with TRBD1. CDR1 is MNHEY and CDR2 is SVGAGI in the germline V gene. CDR3 length: 11 residues. V dropped 5 bases and J dropped 7; count of bases not matched to a gene: 0. CDR3 amino acids: CASSTGGGYTF. The CDR3, as DNA: TGTGCCAGCAGTACAGGGGGTGGCTACACCTTC.

The gene calls are TRBV30 and TRBJ2-2, with D unclear. Germline V gene lookup returns CDR1 GTSNPN and CDR2 SVGIG (reference sequence). The V gene lost 3 bases and the J gene lost 7 bases, with 15 bases spanning the gap. There are 14 residues in the CDR3. The CDR3 protein is CAWSLDWQGGELFF. The CDR3 region has the DNA TGTGCCTGGAGCCTAGACTGGCAAGGCGGGGAGCTGTTTTTT.

The chain recombines TRBV11-1 with TRBJ1-1; D unclear. The CDR3 covers 13 residues. The ends were cut back, 2 bases at V and 6 bases at J, with 10 bases in the middle. Germline V gene data show CDR1 as SGHAT and CDR2 as FQDESV (reference sequence). CDR3 amino acids: CASSLMSGAEAFF. In DNA form, the CDR3 reads TGTGCCAGCAGCTTAATGTCCGGGGCTGAAGCTTTCTTT.

This rearrangement joins TRBV10-2 to TRBJ1-1; a possible D gene is TRBD1 (5 bases). V lost 2 bases to trimming and J lost 4 bases, with 8 bases between them. This CDR3 spans 13 amino acids. The germline V gene encodes CDR1 WSHSY and CDR2 SAAADI. The CDR3 here is CASSEKGFTEAFF. The CDR3 DNA sequence: TGCGCCAGCAGTGAGAAGGGGTTCACTGAAGCTTTCTTT.

V gene TRBV10-3 combines with J gene TRBJ1-2; TRBD1 agrees at 9 bases. Germline CDR1 is ENHRY and CDR2 is SYGVKD. J gave up 4 bases and V 3 bases, and 3 bases lay outside the gene matches. The CDR3 extends over 14 amino acids. The chain's CDR3 is CAISDPGQGYGYTF. The CDR3 nucleotides are TGTGCCATCAGTGACCCGGGACAGGGCTATGGCTACACCTTC.

The rearrangement links TRBV5-4 to TRBJ2-5, with D perhaps TRBD1 (5 bases). The V gene lost 3 bases and the J gene lost 0 bases, with 12 bases spanning the gap. Germline V CDR1 and CDR2: SGHNT, YYREEE (reference sequence). The CDR3 spans 15 residues. The CDR3 bases are TGTGCCAGCAGCTCCCCGACAGAGTACCAAGAGACCCAGTACTTC. It yields the protein CASSSPTEYQETQYF.

The chain carries TRBV7-8 and TRBJ2-1; 11 bases line up with TRBD2. The CDR3 covers 18 residues. The germline V gene has CDR1 SGHVS and CDR2 FQNEAQ. Unmatched junction bases numbered 15, after V lost 4 bases and J lost 7 bases. In DNA, the CDR3 is TGTGCCAGCAGCTCGGACTCACTTCTAGCGGGGGGCGGGAATGAGCAGTTCTTC. This sequence encodes CASSSDSLLAGGGNEQFF.

The gene calls are TRBV25-1 and TRBJ1-6; maybe TRBD1 (5 bases). CDR3 length: 15 residues. V dropped 5 bases and J dropped 5 bases, with 13 bases sitting between them. Germline CDR1 is MGHDK and CDR2 is SYGVNS. The CDR3 here is CASSPQGGNNSPLHF. CDR3 bases: TGTGCCAGCAGTCCGCAGGGAGGGAATAATTCACCCCTCCACTTT.

The rearrangement links TRBV30 to TRBJ2-7; 7 bases map to TRBD2. CDR3 length: 14 residues. V dropped 0 bases and J dropped 1; count of bases not matched to a gene: 3. In germline, CDR1 is GTSNPN, CDR2 SVGIG (reference sequence). The CDR3 DNA reads as TGTGCCTGGAGTGTCGGCGGGGGATCCTACGAGCAGTACTTC. This encodes CAWSVGGGSYEQYF.

J is TRBJ2-5 and V is TRBV5-1, with D maybe TRBD2 (5 bases). CDR3 length: 15 residues. Germline V gene sequence: CDR1 SGHRS, CDR2 YFSETQ. The ends were cut back, 1 base at V and 1 base at J, with 11 bases in the middle. CDR3 protein: CASSLLDAGQETQYF. The DNA for the CDR3 is TGCGCCAGCAGCTTGTTAGACGCGGGCCAAGAGACCCAGTACTTC. Based on the CDR3 plus reference TRBV5-1 and TRBJ2-5, the full variable domain is KAGVTQTPRYLIKTRGQQVTLSCSPISGHRSVSWYQQTPGQGLQFLFEYFSETQRNKGNFPGRFSGRQFSNSRSEMNVSTLELGDSALYLCASSLLDAGQETQYFGPGTRLLVL.

This clone was seen more than once but under ten times. V is TRBV10-2 and J is TRBJ2-7; 9 nucleotides match TRBD1. This CDR3 has 14 amino acids. Unmatched junction bases numbered 7, after V lost 6 bases and J lost 4 bases. CDR1 and CDR2 from the germline V gene are WSHSY and SAAADI. The CDR3 DNA reads TGCGCCAGCAGGCGGGGACAGGGAGGATACGAGCAGTACTTC. Residues: CASRRGQGGYEQYF.

The chain has TRBV28 and TRBJ2-2, with TRBD1 matching 7 bases. Trimming at V came to 10 bases and at J to 3 bases, leaving 2 bases not matched to a gene. Germline V gives CDR1 MDHEN, CDR2 SYDVKM. This CDR3 region has 12 residues. The CDR3: CATDRDTGELFF. The CDR3 nucleotides read TGTGCCACCGACAGGGACACCGGGGAGCTGTTTTTT.

There are a few counts of this clone. V gene TRBV11-1 combines with J gene TRBJ1-1; possibly TRBD1 for D (6 bases). The V and J ends lost 4 bases and 1 base respectively, with 7 bases between them. The germline CDR1 and CDR2 sequences are SGHAT and FQDESV (reference sequence). This CDR3 comprises 13 residues. CDR3 residues: CASSWGQNTEAFF. DNA of the CDR3: TGTGCCAGCAGCTGGGGACAGAACACTGAAGCTTTCTTT.

The V gene is TRBV6-5, the J gene TRBJ1-1, with D tentatively TRBD1 (5 bases). The germline V gene has CDR1 MNHEY and CDR2 SVGAGI. This CDR3 comprises 12 residues. V gave up 6 bases and J gave up 10 bases, with 15 bases separating them. The CDR3 protein is CASRLGLLGAFF. CDR3 nucleotides: TGTGCCAGCAGGTTGGGACTCCTGGGAGCTTTCTTT.

The V and J genes are TRBV24-1 and TRBJ2-3; D possibly corresponds to TRBD1 (6 bases). Trimming removed 4 bases at V and 2 bases at J, with 15 bases between. Germline V gene data show CDR1 as KGHDR and CDR2 as SFDVKD. This CDR3 is 16 amino acids long. The CDR3 DNA sequence: TGTGCCACCAGTGAAACAGGGCTCTTATACACAGATACGCAGTATTTT. Translating it yields CATSETGLLYTDTQYF.

This chain connects TRBV19 to TRBJ2-7; 12 bases align to TRBD2. The CDR3 is 16 residues long. V lost 3 bases, J lost 3 bases, and 6 bases stayed unmatched. CDR1 and CDR2 (germline): LNHDA, SQIVND (reference sequence). This chain's CDR3 is CASSIAASGGVYEQYF. The CDR3, as DNA: TGTGCCAGTAGTATTGCGGCTAGCGGGGGGGTCTACGAGCAGTACTTC.

This clone was seen once. This rearrangement joins TRBV11-2 to TRBJ1-4, with 9 bases matching TRBD1. V dropped 1 base and J dropped 8; count of bases not matched to a gene: 5. CDR1 is SGHAT and CDR2 is FQNNGV in the germline V gene. The CDR3 runs 15 residues. The CDR3 DNA reads as TGTGCCAGCAGCTTAGTACAGGGGGCGAAGGAAAAACTGTTTTTT. This translates into CASSLVQGAKEKLFF.

V gene TRBV19 combines with J gene TRBJ1-2, with 9 nucleotides matching TRBD1. CDR1 and CDR2 (germline): LNHDA, SQIVND (reference sequence). V was pared by 6 bases and J by 2 bases, with 10 bases of the junction left unmatched. The CDR3 contains 16 residues. The CDR3 protein is CASSPIGTGSNYGYTF. The CDR3 DNA is TGTGCCAGTAGCCCGATCGGGACAGGGTCAAACTATGGCTACACCTTC.